These 9 T cell receptor beta chains were all obtained from the same sample, sequenced in a study of T cells after yellow fever vaccination. One entry per CDR3 protein, called by TCRdb with MiXCR from the 5' RACE reads. The sample lists about 340,000 distinct CDR3 sequences; under 5% were seen once. Sequences were derived from PBMCs, sampled 5 days after the yellow fever booster vaccination. The receptor source for this set is a man younger than 30 who received the YFV17D yellow fever vaccine.

This clonotype was counted a few times. This sequence joins TRBV7-9 and TRBJ1-6; TRBD1 might be the D (5 bases). The CDR3 runs to 14 residues. V was pared by 5 bases and J by 8 bases, with 13 bases between. The germline V gene encodes CDR1 SEHNR and CDR2 FQNEAQ (reference sequence). DNA of the CDR3: TGTGCCAGCAGCCTCGACAGCCAGCATTCACCCCTCCACTTT. This codes for CASSLDSQHSPLHF.

This chain uses TRBV27 with TRBJ1-2; TRBD1 agrees at 8 bases. From germline, CDR1 is MNHEY and CDR2 SMNVEV (reference sequence). J gave up 6 bases and V 4 bases, and 13 bases lay outside the gene matches. CDR3 length equals 16 residues. DNA of the CDR3: TGTGCCAGCAGTTCGCTACCCACCCGGGACAGGCATGGCTACACCTTC. Its translation: CASSSLPTRDRHGYTF.

This clonotype was counted only a few times. The rearrangement links TRBV5-6 to TRBJ2-6; tentative D call: TRBD1 (6 bases). The CDR3 extends over 15 amino acids. Per the germline V gene, CDR1 is SGHDT and CDR2 is YYEEEE. With 3 bases removed from V and 2 bases from J, the gap between germline ends came to 9 bases. CDR3 loop: CASSSRGPGANVLTF. CDR3 nucleotides: TGTGCCAGCAGCTCCAGGGGTCCTGGGGCCAACGTCCTGACTTTC.

This clonotype was seen more than once but under ten times. This sequence joins TRBV9 and TRBJ1-1; perhaps TRBD1 as D (5 bases). The germline CDR1 and CDR2 sequences are SGDLS and YYNGEE. The CDR3 runs 15 residues. Trimming removed 0 bases at V and 4 bases at J, with 13 bases between. This CDR3 is CASSVDGGTFTEAFF. The CDR3 DNA is TGTGCCAGCAGCGTAGACGGAGGGACTTTCACTGAAGCTTTCTTT.

This clonotype was detected only a few times. The V and J genes are TRBV28 and TRBJ1-5, with unresolved D. CDR3 size: 12 residues. Trimming stripped 2 bases from V and 11 bases from J, with 10 bases between. Germline CDR1 and CDR2: MDHEN and SYDVKM. The CDR3, as DNA: TGTGCCAGCAGTTTAATCGGTAGAACCCAGCATTTT. Its protein is CASSLIGRTQHF.

This chain uses TRBV5-1 with TRBJ1-6; D is possibly TRBD1 (6 bases). The CDR3 totals 16 residues. Germline V lookup: CDR1 SGHRS, CDR2 YFSETQ. V gave up 4 bases and J gave up 7 bases, with 18 bases separating them. Here the CDR3 reads CASSRTASGGNSPLHF. CDR3 in DNA: TGCGCCAGCAGCCGGACAGCCTCAGGTGGGAATTCACCCCTCCACTTT.

This clonotype was observed at least ten times. V and J are TRBV28 and TRBJ1-5; D gene unclear. Germline-derived CDR1 and CDR2 are MDHEN and SYDVKM. V dropped 7 bases and J dropped 2 bases, with 15 bases sitting between them. This CDR3 spans 15 amino acids. The CDR3 DNA is TGTGCCAGCACCTCGGGAATGGAGGGCAATCAGCCCCAGCATTTT. Translation gives CASTSGMEGNQPQHF.

The sample holds many counts of this clonotype. V and J are TRBV7-2 and TRBJ2-1; TRBD2 matches 8 bases. In germline, CDR1 is SGHTA, CDR2 FQGNSA. This CDR3 is 14 amino acids long. J gave up 3 bases and V 7 bases, and 5 bases lay outside the gene matches. The CDR3 nucleotides read TGTGCCAGCAAGACGGCGGGGGGCTACAATGAGCAGTTCTTC. Translating it yields CASKTAGGYNEQFF.

This clonotype was observed a few times. The gene calls are TRBV5-1 and TRBJ2-3; perhaps D is TRBD1 or TRBD2 (5 bases each). Germline CDR1 is SGHRS and CDR2 is YFSETQ. Deletions cut 4 bases from V and 6 bases from J, with 12 bases between. This CDR3 spans 13 amino acids. CDR3: CASSQRTTDTQYF. The CDR3 DNA sequence: TGCGCCAGCAGCCAGCGGACAACCGATACGCAGTATTTT.